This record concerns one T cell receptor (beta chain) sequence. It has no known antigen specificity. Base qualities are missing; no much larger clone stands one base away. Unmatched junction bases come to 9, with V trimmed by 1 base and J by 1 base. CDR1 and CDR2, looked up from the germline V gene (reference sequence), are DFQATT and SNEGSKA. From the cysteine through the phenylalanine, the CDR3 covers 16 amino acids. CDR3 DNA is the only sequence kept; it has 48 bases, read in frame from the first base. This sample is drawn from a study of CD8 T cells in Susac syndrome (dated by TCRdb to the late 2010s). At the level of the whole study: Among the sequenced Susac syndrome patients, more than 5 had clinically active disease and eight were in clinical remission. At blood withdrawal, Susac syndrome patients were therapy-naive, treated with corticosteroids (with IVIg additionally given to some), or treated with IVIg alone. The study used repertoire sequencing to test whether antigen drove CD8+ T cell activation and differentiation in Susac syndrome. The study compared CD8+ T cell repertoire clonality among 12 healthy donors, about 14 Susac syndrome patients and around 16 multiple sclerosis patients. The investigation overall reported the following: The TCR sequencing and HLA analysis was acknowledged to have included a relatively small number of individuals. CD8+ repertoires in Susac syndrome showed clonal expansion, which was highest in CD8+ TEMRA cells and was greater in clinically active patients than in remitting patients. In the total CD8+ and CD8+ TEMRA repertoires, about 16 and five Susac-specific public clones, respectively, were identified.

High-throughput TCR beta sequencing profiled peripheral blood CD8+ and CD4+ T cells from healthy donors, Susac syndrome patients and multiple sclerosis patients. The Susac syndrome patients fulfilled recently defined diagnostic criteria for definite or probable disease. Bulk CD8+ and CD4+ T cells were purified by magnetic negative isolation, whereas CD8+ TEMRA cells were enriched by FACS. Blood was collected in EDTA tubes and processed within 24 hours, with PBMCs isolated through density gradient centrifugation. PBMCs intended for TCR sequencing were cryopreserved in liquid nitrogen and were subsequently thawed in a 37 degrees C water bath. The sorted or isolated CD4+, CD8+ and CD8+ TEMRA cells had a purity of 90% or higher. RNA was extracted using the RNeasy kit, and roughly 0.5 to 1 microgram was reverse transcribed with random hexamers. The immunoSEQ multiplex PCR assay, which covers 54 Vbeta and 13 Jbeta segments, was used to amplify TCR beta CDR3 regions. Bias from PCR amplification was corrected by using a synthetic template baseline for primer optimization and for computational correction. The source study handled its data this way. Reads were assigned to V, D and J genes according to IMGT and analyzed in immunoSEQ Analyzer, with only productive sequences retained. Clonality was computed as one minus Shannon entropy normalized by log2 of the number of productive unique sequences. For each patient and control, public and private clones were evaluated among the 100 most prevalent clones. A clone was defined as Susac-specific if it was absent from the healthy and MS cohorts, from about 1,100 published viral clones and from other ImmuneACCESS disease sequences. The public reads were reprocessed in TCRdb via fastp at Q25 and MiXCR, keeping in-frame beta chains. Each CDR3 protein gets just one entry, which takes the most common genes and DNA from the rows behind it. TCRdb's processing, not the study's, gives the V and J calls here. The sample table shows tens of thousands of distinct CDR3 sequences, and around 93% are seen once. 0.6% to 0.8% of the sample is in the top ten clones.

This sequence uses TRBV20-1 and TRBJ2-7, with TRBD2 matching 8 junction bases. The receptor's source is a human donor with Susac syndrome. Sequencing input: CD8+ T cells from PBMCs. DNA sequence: TGCAGTGCTAGAGCGGGCGGGAGACTAGCGTCCTACGAGCAGTACTTC. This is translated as CSARAGGRLASYEQYF.